The rows below give T cell receptor beta chains drawn from one sample of a study of blood T cell repertoires in COVID-19. Generated by immunoSEQ multiplex PCR, the TCRdb table keeps only in-frame clones and is missing some. The data show 150,000 to 200,000 clones, with approximately 86% seen just once and around 8.6% held by the top ten. Sequencing input: peripheral blood. Source of these receptors: a man between 45 and 60 years old with active or convalescent COVID-19. CDR3s include the opening cysteine and the closing phenylalanine or tryptophan. Each record gives: J gene, V gene, D gene, clone size, CDR3 protein, CDR3 DNA. D genes are given only for firm matches. Clone size is shown for a subset of rows, as once, few, many or a class of expanded clone.

TRBJ2-5	TRBV4-3	NA	NA	CASSQDLPGVGTQYF	TGCGCCAGCAGCCAAGATTTGCCAGGGGTAGGGACCCAGTACTTC
TRBJ1-5	TRBV12-5	NA	NA	CASGFGGNQPQHF	TGTGCTAGTGGTTTTGGGGGGAATCAGCCCCAGCATTTT
TRBJ2-5	TRBV5-5	TRBD1	NA	CASSLATGEETQYF	TGTGCCAGCAGCTTGGCGACAGGGGAGGAGACCCAGTACTTC
TRBJ1-5	TRBV19	NA	once	CASSIGRGGDQPQHF	TGTGCCAGTAGTATAGGACGAGGAGGCGATCAGCCCCAGCATTTT
TRBJ2-3	TRBV6-6	NA	NA	CASSSDTDTQYF	TGTGCCAGCAGTTCAGACACAGATACGCAGTATTTT
TRBJ2-1	TRBV25-1	TRBD2	NA	CASSDRASGWDEQFF	TGTGCCAGCAGTGATAGGGCTAGCGGGTGGGATGAGCAGTTCTTC
TRBJ1-1	TRBV28	NA	few	CASSPLQVFEAFF	TGTGCCAGCAGCCCCCTACAGGTCTTTGAAGCTTTCTTT
TRBJ1-4	TRBV6-6	NA	NA	CARHRVTNEKLFF	TGTGCCAGACACAGGGTCACTAATGAAAAACTGTTTTTT
TRBJ1-2	TRBV7-2	NA	NA	CASSSTSNYGYTF	TGTGCCAGCAGCTCCACATCCAACTATGGCTACACCTTC
TRBJ2-7	TRBV11-2	NA	NA	CASSLNLVLSYEQYF	TGTGCCAGCAGCTTAAACTTGGTCCTCTCCTACGAGCAGTACTTC
TRBJ2-1	TRBV28	NA	NA	CASSLMENPYQGEQFF	TGTGCCAGCAGTTTAATGGAAAATCCCTATCAGGGTGAGCAGTTCTTC
TRBJ1-5	TRBV6-5	TRBD1	NA	CASSYSRQGSQPQHF	TGTGCCAGCAGTTACTCAAGACAGGGGTCTCAGCCCCAGCATTTT
TRBJ1-5	TRBV6-5	TRBD1	NA	CASSRGTGSARPQHF	TGTGCCAGCAGTCGAGGGACAGGGAGTGCCAGGCCCCAGCATTTT
TRBJ2-3	TRBV11-1	TRBD2	NA	CASSPGLATDTQYF	TGTGCCAGCAGCCCGGGACTAGCTACAGATACGCAGTATTTT
TRBJ1-1	TRBV24-1	NA	NA	CATSDSRQGTNTEAFF	TGTGCCACCAGTGATTCCCGGCAGGGAACTAACACTGAAGCTTTCTTT
TRBJ1-5	TRBV30	NA	NA	CAWGHNQPQHF	TGTGCCTGGGGACACAATCAGCCCCAGCATTTT
TRBJ2-7	TRBV28	NA	NA	CASTDKNYEQYF	TGTGCCAGCACGGACAAGAACTACGAGCAGTACTTC
TRBJ2-7	TRBV28	TRBD2	NA	CASSLSGGGTYEQYF	TGTGCCAGCAGTCTTAGCGGGGGGGGAACATACGAGCAGTACTTC
TRBJ1-3	TRBV11-2	TRBD1	NA	CASSFRTGGNTIYF	TGTGCCAGCAGCTTCCGGACAGGGGGAAACACCATATATTTT
TRBJ1-1	TRBV29-1	TRBD1	NA	CSVGRGNRAIAEEAFF	TGCAGCGTTGGCAGGGGGAACCGGGCAATAGCAGAAGAAGCTTTCTTT
TRBJ1-2	TRBV2	NA	NA	CASSAGFGGYTF	TGTGCCAGCAGCGCAGGGTTTGGCGGCTACACCTTC
TRBJ1-1	TRBV18	NA	NA	CASSPGLAEAFF	TGTGCCAGCTCACCGGGACTTGCTGAAGCTTTCTTT
TRBJ1-2	TRBV2	NA	NA	CASRAQGGTVFGYTF	TGTGCCAGCAGGGCGCAGGGCGGTACGGTCTTTGGCTACACCTTC
TRBJ2-7	TRBV5-1	NA	NA	CASSLVQGHYEQYF	TGCGCCAGCAGCTTGGTACAGGGTCATTACGAGCAGTACTTC
TRBJ1-1	TRBV21-1	NA	NA	CASSKGQHTSNTEAFF	TGTGCCAGCAGCAAGGGACAGCATACCTCGAACACTGAAGCTTTCTTT
TRBJ2-5	TRBV15	TRBD1	NA	CATSSRQGNVETQYF	TGTGCCACCAGCAGTCGACAGGGGAATGTAGAGACCCAGTACTTC
TRBJ1-4	TRBV7-9	NA	NA	CASSGLYEKLFF	TGTGCCAGCAGCGGCCTTTATGAAAAACTGTTTTTT
TRBJ1-6	TRBV30	TRBD1	NA	CAWNRQGKSPLHF	TGTGCCTGGAACCGACAGGGGAAGTCACCCCTCCACTTT
TRBJ2-5	TRBV29-1	NA	NA	CSVKSQQETQYF	TGCAGCGTTAAATCACAACAAGAGACCCAGTACTTC
TRBJ2-1	TRBV7-2	TRBD1	few	CASSLPRGRSYNEQFF	TGTGCCAGCAGCCTCCCCAGGGGGCGCAGCTACAATGAGCAGTTCTTC
TRBJ1-4	TRBV18	TRBD1	NA	CASSPPNRGFSNEKLFF	TGTGCCAGCTCACCACCCAACAGGGGTTTTTCTAATGAAAAACTGTTTTTT
TRBJ2-2	TRBV7-9	NA	NA	CASSARVTNTGELFF	TGTGCCAGCAGCGCCAGGGTTACGAACACCGGGGAGCTGTTTTTT
TRBJ1-1	TRBV6-5	NA	NA	CASSYGPTAEAFF	TGTGCCAGCAGTTATGGTCCGACAGCTGAAGCTTTCTTT
TRBJ2-2	TRBV6-6	TRBD1	NA	CASRPRGTGELFF	TGTGCCAGCAGACCCAGGGGGACCGGGGAGCTGTTTTTT
TRBJ1-1	TRBV5-1	NA	NA	CASSLVQGKNTEAFF	TGCGCCAGCAGCTTGGTCCAGGGGAAGAACACTGAAGCTTTCTTT
TRBJ1-1	TRBV30	NA	NA	CMASENTEAFF	TGTATGGCTTCAGAGAACACTGAAGCTTTCTTT
TRBJ2-2	TRBV6-5	NA	NA	CASRAQGASGELFF	TGTGCCAGCAGGGCACAGGGAGCGTCCGGGGAGCTGTTTTTT
TRBJ2-7	TRBV7-2	NA	few	CASRYTGTYEQYF	TGTGCCAGCAGATACACAGGGACCTACGAGCAGTACTTC
TRBJ1-3	TRBV23-1	NA	NA	CASTTTTDCSGNTIYF	TGCGCCAGCACAACAACGACAGACTGCTCTGGAAACACCATATATTTT
TRBJ2-3	TRBV18	NA	NA	CASSLLGRYTDTQYF	TGTGCCAGCTCACTTCTGGGGCGGTACACAGATACGCAGTATTTT
TRBJ2-7	TRBV4-1	TRBD1	NA	CASSQGDRDVDEQYF	TGCGCCAGCAGCCAGGGGGACAGGGACGTCGACGAGCAGTACTTC